The clone carrying this T cell receptor (beta chain) was counted only a few times. Its antigen is not known. This sample is drawn from a study of response to subunit inactivated influenza vaccine. Study-wide results and limits: Seasonal influenza vaccination, on each occasion, was suggested by the authors to recruit few new T cells.

TCRdb itself ran the RT-PCR reads through MiXCR, one entry per CDR3 protein. Seen here are 400,000 to 550,000 distinct CDR3 sequences, about 25% observed once, and the top ten hold about 1.9%. Here the sequenced sample was CD4+ T cells sorted from PBMCs, taken less than 6 days after vaccination. The TCR originated in a man between 45 and 60 years old who received an inactivated influenza vaccine.

CDR3 bases: TGTGCCAGCAGCACAGGAGTCTACGAGCAGTACTTC. Translation gives CASSTGVYEQYF. The rearrangement links TRBV7-9 to TRBJ2-7; tentatively, D is TRBD1 (5 bases). V lost 5 bases and J lost 3, with 8 bases in between. Germline V gives CDR1 SEHNR, CDR2 FQNEAQ (reference sequence). The CDR3 runs to 12 residues.